This T cell receptor (beta chain) was retrieved from a study of breast tumors, draining lymph nodes, adjacent tissues (dated by TCRdb to 2015 to 2016). Background for the entire study: Breast cancer patients provided tumor, adjacent nontumor tissue and axillary lymph nodes, and the study compared the TCR beta repertoires across these three sources. In human breast cancer, the study set out to evaluate how tumor, surrounding tissue and draining lymph node repertoires relate to one another and whether T cells may move between these sites. The investigation overall reported the following: Tumor and nontumor tissue repertoires were significantly more similar in luminal-like than in basal-like breast cancer. The conclusion that tumor T cells originate in lymph nodes was presented as consistent with a hypothesis rather than as directly demonstrated. The data were considered consistent with the idea that most tumor T cells come from the lymph node and then expand in tumor tissue. Tumor T-cell repertoires showed less diversity than lymph node repertoires and more diversity than nontumor tissue repertoires, and tumor T-cell repertoires showed preferential V and J gene usage.

This clonotype was picked up one time. Its recognized antigen is unknown. The junction departs from the called germline gene at one end, perhaps through a read error. The CDR3 spans 16 residues, from the cysteine through the phenylalanine. The entry retains the CDR3 DNA only, 48 bases that are in frame from base 1. The germline V gene supplies CDR1 SGHVS and CDR2 FNYEAQ. The axillary draining lymph nodes of breast cancer patients were the source of the lymph node samples. Sequencing used an Illumina HiSeq 2000. Multiplex PCR amplification was used to generate the TCR beta chain libraries. The amplified TCR beta chain products were analyzed by high-throughput sequencing. In TCRdb, the public reads were trimmed at Q25 with fastp and aligned with MiXCR, with productive beta chains retained. Each CDR3 protein appears once, grouped with its most common genes and DNA. Within this sample are about 130,000 distinct CDR3 sequences, with 21% of them counted one time only. Of the sample, roughly 2% is held by the ten largest clones.

The receptor chain draws on TRBV7-6 and TRBJ2-3; TRBD2 agrees with 9 junctional bases. Sequences were obtained from axillary lymph node tissue. This TCR came from a female donor with breast cancer. Some clones in this sample may be carry-over from other donors' samples. The CDR3 region has the sequence CASSPSIGTSTDTPYF. The sequenced DNA: TGTGCCAGCAGCCCATCAATAGGGACTAGCACAGATACGCCGTATTTT.